This note documents a single T cell receptor (beta chain) sequence. The sample originates from a study of cytomegalovirus exposure and HLA in healthy donors. This CDR3 comprises 14 residues. With V trimmed by 4 bases and J by 3 bases, 6 bases remained unmatched. Germline V gene sequence: CDR1 SGHRS, CDR2 YFSETQ. PCR employed 60 Vbeta and 13 Jbeta primers. Profiling relied on immunoSEQ multiplex PCR, and the TCRdb table lists in-frame clones only, not all of them. The sample has 75,000 to 95,000 clones, roughly 84% seen once. The sample comprised PBMCs. The sequence derives from a man in his late teens or twenties in good health and CMV-seronegative. This chain connects TRBV5-1 to TRBJ1-1; 7 bases align to TRBD1. The CDR3 DNA is TGCGCCAGCAGCCCGCCGGGACAGTACACTGAAGCTTTCTTT. Protein sequence: CASSPPGQYTEAFF. The variable domain in full, completed from reference TRBV5-1 and TRBJ1-1, reads KAGVTQTPRYLIKTRGQQVTLSCSPISGHRSVSWYQQTPGQGLQFLFEYFSETQRNKGNFPGRFSGRQFSNSRSEMNVSTLELGDSALYLCASSPPGQYTEAFFGQGTRLTVV.